These 7 T cell receptor beta chains were sequenced from one sample in a study of blood T cell repertoires in COVID-19. This table comes from immunoSEQ multiplex PCR, and its TCRdb copy is limited to in-frame clones, with some not included. Seen here are over 75,000 clones, about 87% observed once, and the top ten hold about 4%. The sequenced sample consisted of peripheral blood. Receptor source: a human donor with COVID-19, enrolled during active disease. The donor label of this sample is uncertain.

In this sample, this clone turned up once. This chain uses TRBV24-1 with TRBJ2-1; 8 nucleotides match TRBD1. Trimming removed 6 bases from V and 8 bases from J; junction bases left unmatched: 5. The germline V gene encodes CDR1 KGHDR and CDR2 SFDVKD. The CDR3 is 13 residues long. CDR3 sequence: CATSQGAHYEQFF. CDR3 DNA: TGTGCCACCAGTCAGGGGGCGCATTATGAGCAGTTCTTC.

This chain joins TRBV10-3 and TRBJ1-1; 8 nucleotides align to TRBD1. The CDR3 loop spans 14 amino acids. With 10 bases clipped from V and 6 bases from J, the junction kept 13 bases outside the gene matches. Germline V gene lookup returns CDR1 ENHRY and CDR2 SYGVKD. This CDR3 is CATSSAVDRAEAFF. CDR3 DNA sequence: TGTGCCACCTCCTCCGCCGTGGACAGGGCTGAAGCTTTCTTT.

The CDR3 protein is CAIRDTGQPQHF. DNA of the CDR3: TGTGCCATCAGGGATACGGGTCAGCCCCAGCATTTT. The chain couples TRBV10-3 to TRBJ1-5; no firm D call. Trimming took 6 bases from V and 6 from J, leaving 9 bases between them. This CDR3 is built from 12 residues. CDR1 and CDR2 (germline): ENHRY, SYGVKD.

The chain uses TRBV4-2 and TRBJ2-1, with 9 bases lining up with TRBD2. Trimming took 0 bases from V and 10 from J; bases not matched to a gene: 7. This CDR3 contains 15 residues. Germline assignment: CDR1 LGHNA and CDR2 YNFKEQ. CDR3 in DNA: TGTGCCAGCAGCCAAGAACTAGCGGGCGAATACGAGCAGTTCTTC. Its translation is CASSQELAGEYEQFF.

V usage is TRBV4-1 and J usage is TRBJ1-1; D not certain. Per germline, CDR1 MGHRA and CDR2 YSYEKL. Trimming shortened V by 4 bases and J by 5 bases, and 17 bases separated the two germline ends. The CDR3 has 15 residues. This CDR3 reads CASSRGRSGGTEAFF. In nucleotides, the CDR3 is TGCGCCAGCAGCCGCGGAAGGTCGGGAGGTACTGAAGCTTTCTTT.

This clone was counted once. This chain connects TRBV24-1 to TRBJ1-5, with 7 positions matching TRBD1. The CDR3 has 15 amino acids. Germline CDR1 KGHDR, CDR2 SFDVKD. The trim removed 4 bases at V and 0 bases at J, leaving 2 bases unmatched. The CDR3 loop reads CATSEDRDSNQPQHF. In DNA form, the CDR3 reads TGTGCCACCAGTGAAGACAGGGATAGCAATCAGCCCCAGCATTTT.

Worth noting for this clone: The sample contains more than one DNA sequence encoding this CDR3. The chain is built from TRBV5-1 and TRBJ2-5, with 10 bases aligning to TRBD2. V gave up 4 bases and J gave up 2 bases; unmatched junction bases: 11. The CDR3 loop spans 17 amino acids. Germline CDR1 SGHRS, CDR2 YFSETQ. CDR3 DNA: TGCGCCAGCAGCCCGGGAGGGCTAGCGGGGGATCAAGAGACCCAGTACTTC. This encodes CASSPGGLAGDQETQYF.